The clone carrying this T cell receptor beta chain was counted only a few times. V dropped 3 bases and J dropped 5; count of bases not matched to a gene: 10. The CDR3 totals 15 residues. Germline lookup yields CDR1 LGHDT and CDR2 YNNKEL (reference sequence). This record belongs to a study of blood T cell repertoires in COVID-19. For the study at large: Specimens from acute and convalescent COVID-19 originated in the United States, Italy and Spain. The analysed material was cDNA or gDNA that came from T cells, B-cell-depleted T cells, or PBMCs.

In the authors' workflow: Using reference gene primer amplification, nucleated cell counts were estimated. Using immunoSEQ multiplex PCR, the repertoire was profiled, and TCRdb retains in-frame clones only, with some absent. D and trimming were read from the DNA, whereas the V and J calls and clone size are those reported in that table. This table holds 270,000 or so clones, about 87% found once. The specimen was peripheral blood. The chain couples TRBV3-1 (or the pseudogene TRBV3-2) to TRBJ2-7, with 7 bases matching TRBD1. The clonotype was recovered from a human donor in a cohort sampled during active COVID-19. CDR3 coding DNA: TGTGCCAGCAGCCATAAGAGGGGGCCCAAAAACGAGCAGTACTTC. It is translated as CASSHKRGPKNEQYF.